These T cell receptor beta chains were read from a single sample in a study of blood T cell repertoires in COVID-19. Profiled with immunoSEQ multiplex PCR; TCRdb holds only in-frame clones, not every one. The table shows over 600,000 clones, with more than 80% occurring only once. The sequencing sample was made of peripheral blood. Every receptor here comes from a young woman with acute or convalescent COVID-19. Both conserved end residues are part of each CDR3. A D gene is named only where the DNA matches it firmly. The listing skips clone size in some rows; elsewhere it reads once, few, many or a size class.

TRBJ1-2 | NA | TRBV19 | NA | TGTGCCAGTAGTATTCGTAGGAGGGAACAAGGCTACACCTTC | CASSIRRREQGYTF
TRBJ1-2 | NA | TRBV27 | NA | TGTGCCAGCAGTTTAGGTCAGGGAAACTATGGCTACACCTTC | CASSLGQGNYGYTF
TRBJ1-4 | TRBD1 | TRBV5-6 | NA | TGTGCCAGCAGCTTTACAGGGGACGGATGGGACAATGAAAAACTGTTTTTT | CASSFTGDGWDNEKLFF
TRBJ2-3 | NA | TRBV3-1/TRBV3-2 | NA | TGTGCCAGCAGCCACAATCCAGGGACAGATACGCAGTATTTT | CASSHNPGTDTQYF
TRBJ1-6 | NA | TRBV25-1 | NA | TGTGCCAGCAGGGGAGGACGCCCCGAGAATTCACCCCTCCACTTT | CASRGGRPENSPLHF
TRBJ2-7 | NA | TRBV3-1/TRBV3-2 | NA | TGTGCCAGCAGCCAAGGGGTCGGGGGAGACTACGAGCAGTACTTC | CASSQGVGGDYEQYF
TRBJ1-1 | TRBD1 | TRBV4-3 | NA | TGCGCCAGCAGCCAAGTACTGGGGGGACAGGGGGCCACTGAAGCTTTCTTT | CASSQVLGGQGATEAFF
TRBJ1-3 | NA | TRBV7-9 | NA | TGTGCCAGCAGCCCGATCGGCCCTAAGGCGGGATCTGGAAACACCATATATTTT | CASSPIGPKAGSGNTIYF
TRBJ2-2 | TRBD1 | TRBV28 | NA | TGTGCCAGCAGACCCCCTGGACAGGGTTTCACCGGGGAGCTGTTTTTT | CASRPPGQGFTGELFF
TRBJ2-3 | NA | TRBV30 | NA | TGTGCCTGGAGTCGAGCGGGCCTGGCCTTTGATACGCAGTATTTT | CAWSRAGLAFDTQYF
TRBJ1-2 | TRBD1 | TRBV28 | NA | TGTGCCAGCAGGCGTCCACAGGGGGCGGGTGGCTACACCTTC | CASRRPQGAGGYTF
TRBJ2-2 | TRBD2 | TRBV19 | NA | TGTGCCAGTAAGGCGGGGGGCTGGAACACCGGGGAGCTGTTTTTT | CASKAGGWNTGELFF
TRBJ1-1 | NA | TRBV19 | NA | TGTGCCAGTAGCCCTTGGGAGCACCCGAACACTGAAGCTTTCTTT | CASSPWEHPNTEAFF
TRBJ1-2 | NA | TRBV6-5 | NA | TGTGCCAGCAGTTACGGGAGGGGCGGCTACACCTTC | CASSYGRGGYTF
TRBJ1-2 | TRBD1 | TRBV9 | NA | TGTGCCAGCAGCCCTCGGACAGGGGGCTATGGCTACACCTTC | CASSPRTGGYGYTF
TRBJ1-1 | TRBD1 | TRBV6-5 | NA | TGTGCCAGCAGTTATCTGACAGGGGGCGACGACACTGAAGCTTTCTTT | CASSYLTGGDDTEAFF
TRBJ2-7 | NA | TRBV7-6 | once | TGTGCCAGCAGCTTAGCTCAAGGAGGGTCCTACGAGCAGTACTTC | CASSLAQGGSYEQYF
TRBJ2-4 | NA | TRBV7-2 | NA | TGTGCCAGCAGCTTAGCGCCTCTGACGTGGACCTTCGGGGACATTCAGTACTTC | CASSLAPLTWTFGDIQYF
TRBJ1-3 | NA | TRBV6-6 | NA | TGTGCCAGCCAAGAATTGAGGCCAGACACCATATATTTT | CASQELRPDTIYF
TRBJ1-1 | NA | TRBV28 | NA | TGTGCCAGCAGTTTTCTGGACAGGAACACTGAAGCTTTCTTT | CASSFLDRNTEAFF
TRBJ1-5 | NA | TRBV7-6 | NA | TGTGCCAGCAGCTCTACGGGTCAGCCCCAGCATTTT | CASSSTGQPQHF
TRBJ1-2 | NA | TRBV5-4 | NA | TGTGCCAGCAGCTCATGGGGGGATGCCTATGGCTACACCTTC | CASSSWGDAYGYTF
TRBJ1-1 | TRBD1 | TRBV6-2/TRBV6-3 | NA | TGTGCCAGCAGTTATGGACAGGCGAACACTGAAGCTTTCTTT | CASSYGQANTEAFF
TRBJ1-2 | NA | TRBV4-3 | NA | TGCGCCAGCAGCCAAGCTGGGAAGGGAGGATCGAAAGGCTACACCTTC | CASSQAGKGGSKGYTF
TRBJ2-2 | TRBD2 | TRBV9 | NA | TGTGCCAGCAGCGTGGCTCTAGCGGGGGACCCGAACACCGGGGAGCTGTTTTTT | CASSVALAGDPNTGELFF
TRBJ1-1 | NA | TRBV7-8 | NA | TGTGCCAGCAGCTTTGAGCTCGTGGTGGAAGCTTTCTTT | CASSFELVVEAFF
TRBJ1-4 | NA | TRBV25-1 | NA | TGTGCCAGCATTAACCCCTACAGGTGGACGAGTCGTGAAAAACTGTTTTTT | CASINPYRWTSREKLFF
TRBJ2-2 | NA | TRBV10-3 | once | TGTGCCACCACAGGGGACTCCGACACCTTTGGCACCGGGGAGCTGTTTTTT | CATTGDSDTFGTGELFF
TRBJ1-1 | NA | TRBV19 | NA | TGTGCCAGTAGTATTCCCGCCCATAAGGCAGCCAGGTACACTGAAGCTTTCTTT | CASSIPAHKAARYTEAFF
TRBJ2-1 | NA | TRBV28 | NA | TGTGCCAGCAGGGGGCCCCCCTACAATGAGCAGTTCTTC | CASRGPPYNEQFF
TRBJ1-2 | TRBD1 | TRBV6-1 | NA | TGTGCCAGCAGTGAACAACAGGGGACTAACTATGGCTACACCTTC | CASSEQQGTNYGYTF
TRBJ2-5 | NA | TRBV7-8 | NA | TGTGCCAGCAGCTTAGTGGGGGGTAGGCGAGAGACCCAGTACTTC | CASSLVGGRRETQYF
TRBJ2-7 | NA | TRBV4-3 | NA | TGCGCCAGCAGCCAAGACGGTTCCTACGAGCAGTACTTC | CASSQDGSYEQYF
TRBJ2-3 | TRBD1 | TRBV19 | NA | TGTGCCAGTAGTACCGACAGGGGAAAAGGAGATACGCAGTATTTT | CASSTDRGKGDTQYF
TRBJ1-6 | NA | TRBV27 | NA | TGTGCCAGCAGTTTAACCGGGATAAATTATTCACCCCTCCACTTT | CASSLTGINYSPLHF
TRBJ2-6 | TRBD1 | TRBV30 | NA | TGTGCATGGAGTGTACGGGCAGGGGGCGATTTAACTGGGGCCAACGTCCTGACTTTC | CAWSVRAGGDLTGANVLTF
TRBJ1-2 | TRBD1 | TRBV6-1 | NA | TGTGCCAGCAGTGACCGGACAGGGGGCGTCTATGGCTACACCTTC | CASSDRTGGVYGYTF
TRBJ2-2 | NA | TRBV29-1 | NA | TGCAGCGTGGCCTCAGAGACGCGGGTGGACGGGGAGCTGTTTTTT | CSVASETRVDGELFF
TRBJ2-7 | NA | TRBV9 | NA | TGTGCCAGCAGTTCCCAAGCTACAGCCTCCTACGAGCAGTACTTC | CASSSQATASYEQYF
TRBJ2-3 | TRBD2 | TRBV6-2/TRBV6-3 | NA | TGTGCCAGCAGTCCACGGGTGCGGGGGGGGATGGATACGCAGTATTTT | CASSPRVRGGMDTQYF
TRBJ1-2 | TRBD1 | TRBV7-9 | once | TGTGCCAGCAGCTACCGGGACAGGGCTGGCGGCTACACCTTC | CASSYRDRAGGYTF
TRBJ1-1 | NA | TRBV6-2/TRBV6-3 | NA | TGTGCCAGCAGCCACAGACAGGCGCGGATGAACACTGAAGCTTTCTTT | CASSHRQARMNTEAFF
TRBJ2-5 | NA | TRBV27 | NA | TGTGCCAGCCGGGTGGGGCAAGGGGCCCAGTACTTC | CASRVGQGAQYF
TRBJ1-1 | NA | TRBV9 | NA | TGTGCCAGCAGCGTAGGTGCGGGGGCCCAAGGGGCTGAAGCTTTCTTT | CASSVGAGAQGAEAFF
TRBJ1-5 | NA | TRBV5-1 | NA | TGCGCCAGCAGCTTGTCTAGTGGAGGTAATCAGCCCCAGCATTTT | CASSLSSGGNQPQHF
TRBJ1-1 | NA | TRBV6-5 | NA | TGTGCCAGCAGCACCCTGGTGGCGAACACTGAAGCTTTCTTT | CASSTLVANTEAFF
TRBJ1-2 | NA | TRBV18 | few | TGTGCCAGCTCACCACCGAGCCTCTATGGCTACACCTTC | CASSPPSLYGYTF
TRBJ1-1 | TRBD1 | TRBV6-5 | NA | TGTGCCAGCAGTTACACAGGGGGCACTGAAGCTTTCTTT | CASSYTGGTEAFF
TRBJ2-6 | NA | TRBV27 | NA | TGTGCCAGCAGTCCCAACAGGGTCTCTGGGGCCAACGTCCTGACTTTC | CASSPNRVSGANVLTF
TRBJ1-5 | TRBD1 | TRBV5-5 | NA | TGTGCCAGCAGCGGGACAGGGGGCATGCAGCCCCAGCATTTT | CASSGTGGMQPQHF
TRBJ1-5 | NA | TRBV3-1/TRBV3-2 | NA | TGTGCCAGCAGCCAAGGGGGGGGTGGTGATAGCAATCAGCCCCAGCATTTT | CASSQGGGGDSNQPQHF
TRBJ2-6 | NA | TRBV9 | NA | TGTGCCAGCAGCGTAGCTACGAGAGAGGAAGATTCTGGGGCCAACGTCCTGACTTTC | CASSVATREEDSGANVLTF
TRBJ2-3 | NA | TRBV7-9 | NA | TGTGCCAGCAGCTTGTTCTCAGATACGCAGTATTTT | CASSLFSDTQYF
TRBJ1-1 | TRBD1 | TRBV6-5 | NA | TGTGCCAGCAGACGACAGGGGGTCGGAAGCACTGAAGCTTTCTTT | CASRRQGVGSTEAFF
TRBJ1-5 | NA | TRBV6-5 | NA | TGTGCCAGCGGGGGGTTTGGGCCCCAGCATTTT | CASGGFGPQHF
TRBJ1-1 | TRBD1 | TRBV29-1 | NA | TGCAGCGTTGCCACAGGGGAGCCCGCTGAAGCTTTCTTT | CSVATGEPAEAFF
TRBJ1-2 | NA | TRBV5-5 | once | TGTGCCAGCAGCTTTTGGAGCGAGGGCCACACTAACTATGGCTACACCTTC | CASSFWSEGHTNYGYTF
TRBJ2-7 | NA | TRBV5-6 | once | TGTGCCAGCAGCCCCAACTACCCCTCCTACGAGCAGTACTTC | CASSPNYPSYEQYF